This T cell receptor beta chain was sequenced in a study of T cells in Graves' hyperthyroidism and ophthalmopathy. This clonotype occurred many times. Per the germline V gene, CDR1 is DFQATT and CDR2 is SNEGSKA (reference sequence). V dropped 3 bases and J dropped 6 bases, with 18 bases sitting between them. CDR3 size: 15 residues. Template material for amplifying TCR beta CDR3 regions consisted of RNA transcripts. HTBI primers were employed in a first-round RT-PCR of the TCR CDR3. TCRdb re-derived calls from the multiplex PCR reads in MiXCR, one entry per CDR3 protein. The sample includes about 620,000 distinct CDR3 sequences, about 17% of them seen just once.

This TCR derives from a woman younger than 45 with Graves' hyperthyroidism. The V call is TRBV20-1, the J call TRBJ2-1, with no clear D. Sequenced material: blood. The CDR3 sequence: CSASDASKVTNEQFF. The CDR3 coding sequence is TGCAGTGCTAGTGACGCCAGCAAAGTAACCAATGAGCAGTTCTTC.